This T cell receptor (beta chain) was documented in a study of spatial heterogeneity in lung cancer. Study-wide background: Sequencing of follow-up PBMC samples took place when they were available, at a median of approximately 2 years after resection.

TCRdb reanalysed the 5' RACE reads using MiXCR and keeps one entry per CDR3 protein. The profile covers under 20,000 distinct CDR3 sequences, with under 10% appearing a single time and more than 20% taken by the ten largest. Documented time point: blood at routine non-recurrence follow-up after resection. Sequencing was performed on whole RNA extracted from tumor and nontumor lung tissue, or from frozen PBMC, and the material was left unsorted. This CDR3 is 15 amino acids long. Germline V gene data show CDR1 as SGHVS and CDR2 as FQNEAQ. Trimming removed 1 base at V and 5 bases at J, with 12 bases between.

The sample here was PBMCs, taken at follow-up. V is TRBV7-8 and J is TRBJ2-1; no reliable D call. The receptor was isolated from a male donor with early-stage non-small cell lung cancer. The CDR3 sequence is CASSLGLRANNEQFF. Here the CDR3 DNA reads TGTGCCAGCAGCTTAGGGTTACGGGCCAACAATGAGCAGTTCTTC.